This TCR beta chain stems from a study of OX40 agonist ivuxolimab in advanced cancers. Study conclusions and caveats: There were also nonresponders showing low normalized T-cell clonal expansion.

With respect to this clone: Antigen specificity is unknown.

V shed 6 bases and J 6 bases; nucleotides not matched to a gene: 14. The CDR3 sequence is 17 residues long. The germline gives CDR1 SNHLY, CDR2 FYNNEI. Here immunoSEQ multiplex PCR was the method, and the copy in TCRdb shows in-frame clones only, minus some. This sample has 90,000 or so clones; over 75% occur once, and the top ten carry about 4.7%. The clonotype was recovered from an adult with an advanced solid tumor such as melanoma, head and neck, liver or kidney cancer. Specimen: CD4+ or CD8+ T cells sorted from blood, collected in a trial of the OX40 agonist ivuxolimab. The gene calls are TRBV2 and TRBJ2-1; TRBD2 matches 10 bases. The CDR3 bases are TGTGCCAGCAGACCCTCGGTGGGAGCGGGAGGGCCCAATGAGCAGTTCTTC. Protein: CASRPSVGAGGPNEQFF. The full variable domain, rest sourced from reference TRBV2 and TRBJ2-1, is EPEVTQTPSHQVTQMGQEVILRCVPISNHLYFYWYRQILGQKVEFLVSFYNNEISEKSEIFDDQFSVERPDGSNFTLKIRSTKLEDSAMYFCASRPSVGAGGPNEQFFGPGTRLTVL.